What follows are 32 T cell receptor beta chains derived from one specimen sequenced in a study of multiple sclerosis patients with progressive multifocal leukoencephalopathy (dated by TCRdb to about 2019). The time point label for this specimen denotes: time of PML onset. Sample treatment or condition, as interpreted from the label and publication: on natalizumab therapy at sampling. Library generation was performed with the immunoSEQ multiplex PCR assay. Held by TCRdb, this immuneACCESS table contains in-frame sequences only and omits some clones. Under half of the omission traces to an unresolved V gene where checked; the cause of the rest is unknown. The sample table contains fewer than 40,000 clones; only one count was recorded for roughly 87% of them. Around 2.9% of the sample lies in the top ten. The material sequenced was PBMCs, taken from a patient treated with natalizumab. These receptor sequences come from a human donor with progressive multifocal leukoencephalopathy.

A word on this clone: Other DNA sequences in this specimen translate into the identical CDR3. The genes are TRBV29-1 and TRBJ2-1, with D uncertain. The ends were cut back, 5 bases at V and 5 bases at J, with 7 bases in the middle. CDR1 and CDR2 (germline): SQVTM, ANQGSEA. The CDR3 contains 11 residues. The DNA of the CDR3 is TGCAGCGTTTACCGAGACAATGAGCAGTTCTTC. Protein sequence: CSVYRDNEQFF.

The chain combines TRBV5-8 with TRBJ2-2, with D perhaps assigned TRBD1 or TRBD2 (5 bases each). V dropped 6 bases and J dropped 4 bases, with 13 bases sitting between them. The CDR3 has 14 amino acids. Germline V gives CDR1 SGHTS, CDR2 YDEGEE. This chain's CDR3 is CASKRQRSTGELFF. CDR3 DNA: TGTGCCAGCAAAAGACAGCGGAGCACCGGGGAGCTGTTTTTT.

The genes are TRBV7-9 and TRBJ2-1; the match to TRBD1 covers 8 bases. The CDR3 is made up of 15 amino acids. The junction had 5 bases not matched to a gene; V was cut back by 0 bases and J by 7 bases. Germline assignment: CDR1 SEHNR and CDR2 FQNEAQ (reference sequence). This CDR3 is CASSLASNRGNEQFF. CDR3 DNA sequence: TGTGCCAGCAGCTTAGCGTCCAACAGGGGGAATGAGCAGTTCTTC.

The chain recombines TRBV5-1 with TRBJ1-1; 7 bases match TRBD1. J was trimmed by 2 bases and V by 4 bases; bases with no gene match: 8. CDR1 and CDR2 from the germline V gene are SGHRS and YFSETQ. CDR3 length equals 15 residues. The CDR3 sequence: CASSPGTAGNTEAFF. CDR3 in DNA: TGCGCCAGCAGCCCTGGGACAGCCGGAAACACTGAAGCTTTCTTT.

The CDR3 loop reads CASRTSGSTGELFF. The DNA of the CDR3 is TGCGCCAGCAGGACTAGCGGGAGTACTGGGGAGCTGTTTTTT. The chain links TRBV10-2 to TRBJ2-2, with 12 positions matching TRBD2. Per the germline V gene, CDR1 is WSHSY and CDR2 is SAAADI. V trimming: 6 bases; J trimming: 8 bases; junction bases outside the gene matches: 4. The CDR3 length is 14 residues.

This chain joins TRBV5-5 and TRBJ2-3; D remains ambiguous. This CDR3 spans 16 amino acids. CDR1 SGHKS and CDR2 YYEKEE come from the germline V gene (reference sequence). The V and J ends lost 2 bases and 0 bases respectively, with 13 bases between them. CDR3 in DNA: TGTGCCAGCAGCTTTCACACGGAAAGAAGCACAGATACGCAGTATTTT. This codes for CASSFHTERSTDTQYF.

The chain employs TRBV7-2 and TRBJ2-7; TRBD2 might be the D (5 bases). This CDR3 spans 15 amino acids. V dropped 2 bases and J dropped 4 bases, with 15 bases sitting between them. Germline V lookup: CDR1 SGHTA, CDR2 FQGNSA. In nucleotides, the CDR3 is TGTGCCAGCAGCTTACGGGGAGACTGGAGGTACGAGCAGTACTTC. Protein product: CASSLRGDWRYEQYF. Based on the CDR3 plus reference TRBV7-2 and TRBJ2-7, the full variable domain is GAGVSQSPSNKVTEKGKDVELRCDPISGHTALYWYRQSLGQGLEFLIYFQGNSAPDKSGLPSDRFSAERTGGSVSTLTIQRTQQEDSAVYLCASSLRGDWRYEQYFGPGTRLTVT.

This chain links TRBV10-3 with TRBJ2-2, with 10 positions matching TRBD1. Germline CDR1 ENHRY, CDR2 SYGVKD. After removal of 6 bases from V and 1 base from J, the junction contained 8 bases not matched to a gene. CDR3 length: 17 residues. The CDR3 nucleotides read TGTGCCATCAGCTCCGGGACAGGGGTCCAGAACACCGGGGAGCTGTTTTTT. This encodes CAISSGTGVQNTGELFF.

The V and J genes are TRBV7-9 and TRBJ1-2, with 12 positions matching TRBD1. Trimming removed 5 bases from V and 6 bases from J; junction bases left unmatched: 4. Germline V gives CDR1 SEHNR, CDR2 FQNEAQ (reference sequence). This CDR3 contains 14 residues. The CDR3 here is CASSGTGGWDGYTF. In nucleotides, the CDR3 is TGTGCCAGCAGCGGGACAGGGGGCTGGGATGGCTACACCTTC.

This sequence joins TRBV14 and TRBJ2-1, with 14 bases lining up with TRBD2. Trimming took 4 bases from V and 13 from J; bases not matched to a gene: 6. The CDR3 runs 14 residues. CDR1 and CDR2 from the germline V gene are SGHDN and FVKESK. The CDR3 nucleotides are TGTGCCAGCAGCCCGGGACTAGCGGGAGCCCCTCAGTTCTTC. Protein sequence: CASSPGLAGAPQFF.

The V and J genes are TRBV2 and TRBJ2-1, with a tentative D call TRBD2 (6 bases). Trimming took 3 bases from V and 4 from J, leaving 7 bases between them. Germline CDR1 SNHLY, CDR2 FYNNEI. The CDR3 consists of 13 residues. CDR3 loop: CASSDAGYNEQFF. CDR3 sequence (DNA): TGTGCCAGCAGTGACGCGGGGTACAATGAGCAGTTCTTC. The complete variable domain, with remaining parts taken from reference TRBV2 and TRBJ2-1, reads EPEVTQTPSHQVTQMGQEVILRCVPISNHLYFYWYRQILGQKVEFLVSFYNNEISEKSEIFDDQFSVERPDGSNFTLKIRSTKLEDSAMYFCASSDAGYNEQFFGPGTRLTVL.

The rearrangement joins TRBV6-6 to TRBJ2-7; possible D gene TRBD2, 6 bases. The CDR3 is made up of 13 amino acids. V was pared by 7 bases and J by 0 bases, with 10 bases between. Germline V gene data show CDR1 as MNHNY and CDR2 as SVGAGI (reference sequence). The CDR3 nucleotides read TGTGCCAGCATAGGCGGGAACTCCTACGAGCAGTACTTC. This gives the protein CASIGGNSYEQYF.

This clone was recorded only once. This sequence joins TRBV5-1 and TRBJ2-1; 11 bases fit TRBD2. The CDR3 covers 15 residues. Per germline, CDR1 SGHRS and CDR2 YFSETQ. V shed 4 bases and J 8 bases; nucleotides not matched to a gene: 8. CDR3 region: CASSSLAGGPYEQFF. CDR3 coding DNA: TGCGCCAGCAGCAGCTTAGCGGGAGGGCCCTATGAGCAGTTCTTC.

This chain joins TRBV30 and TRBJ2-7; D is perhaps TRBD1 (6 bases). CDR3 length: 12 amino acids. Germline V lookup: CDR1 GTSNPN, CDR2 SVGIG (reference sequence). The V gene lost 4 bases and the J gene lost 6 bases, with 13 bases spanning the gap. Here the CDR3 reads CAWTPGAREQYF. For the CDR3, the DNA is TGTGCCTGGACGCCAGGGGCACGCGAGCAGTACTTC.

The rearrangement links TRBV6-1 to TRBJ2-1, with D perhaps being TRBD1 or TRBD2 (5 bases each). Trimming left V 2 bases short and J 2 bases short, with 16 bases between. The CDR3 contains 17 residues. From germline, CDR1 is MNHNS and CDR2 SASEGT. Here the CDR3 reads CASSEFRLGTTYNEQFF. The CDR3 nucleotides are TGTGCCAGCAGTGAATTTCGCCTAGGGACGACCTACAATGAGCAGTTCTTC.

A single count supports this clone. The chain has TRBV18 and TRBJ2-5; TRBD2 agrees at 12 bases. The assigned J gene may be wrong: the sequence end matches TRBJ2-7 better. The CDR3 has 18 residues. Germline values: CDR1 KGHSH, CDR2 LQKENI. In DNA, the CDR3 is TGTGCCAGCTCACCGAGACTAGCGGGAGAGGGGAGCTCCTACGAGCAGTACTTC. Amino acids: CASSPRLAGEGSSYEQYF.

Only one count was recorded for this clone. This chain links TRBV5-5 with TRBJ2-2; D is tentatively TRBD1 or TRBD2 (5 bases each). This CDR3 comprises 15 residues. Germline CDR1 reads SGHKS; CDR2 reads YYEKEE (reference sequence). V was shortened by 6 bases and J by 4 bases, with 16 bases between the two germline ends. CDR3 coding DNA: TGTGCCAGCACCGTAACCGGGGCGATCACCGGGGAGCTGTTTTTT. Amino acid sequence: CASTVTGAITGELFF. Complete variable domain (other parts from reference TRBV5-5 and TRBJ2-2): DAGVTQSPTHLIKTRGQQVTLRCSPISGHKSVSWYQQVLGQGPQFIFQYYEKEERGRGNFPDRFSARQFPNYSSELNVNALLLGDSALYLCASTVTGAITGELFFGEGSRLTVL.

This chain uses TRBV2 with TRBJ2-1; 8 bases match TRBD2. CDR3 length: 14 amino acids. CDR1 and CDR2 (germline): SNHLY, FYNNEI. Trimming at V came to 0 bases and at J to 9 bases, leaving 4 bases not matched to a gene. CDR3 loop: CASSEARLAGEQFF. In nucleotides, the CDR3 is TGTGCCAGCAGTGAAGCGCGGCTAGCGGGTGAGCAGTTCTTC. The full variable domain, in which reference TRBV2 and TRBJ2-1 provide the parts outside the CDR3, is EPEVTQTPSHQVTQMGQEVILRCVPISNHLYFYWYRQILGQKVEFLVSFYNNEISEKSEIFDDQFSVERPDGSNFTLKIRSTKLEDSAMYFCASSEARLAGEQFFGPGTRLTVL.

The V gene is TRBV4-1, the J gene TRBJ2-7, with 8 bases identical to TRBD2. V was pared by 1 base and J by 2 bases, with 4 bases of the junction left unmatched. The CDR3 runs to 15 residues. CDR1 is MGHRA, CDR2 YSYEKL, per germline. This CDR3 reads CASSQAGGFAYEQYF. In DNA, the CDR3 is TGCGCCAGCAGCCAAGCGGGGGGGTTCGCCTACGAGCAGTACTTC.

The chain combines TRBV19 with TRBJ1-5, with a weak D call TRBD1 (6 bases). The CDR3 consists of 18 residues. Looked up from germline, CDR1 is LNHDA and CDR2 is SQIVND (reference sequence). Trimming shortened V by 3 bases and J by 0 bases, and 18 bases separated the two germline ends. The CDR3 DNA is TGTGCCAGTAGTATCCCCTTCACCAGGGGCCTTAGCAATCAGCCCCAGCATTTT. Its translation: CASSIPFTRGLSNQPQHF.

The chain links TRBV6-1 to TRBJ2-7; 10 bases line up with TRBD1. With V trimmed by 6 bases and J by 3 bases, 5 bases remained unmatched. This CDR3 has 14 amino acids. CDR1 is MNHNS and CDR2 is SASEGT in the germline V gene. The CDR3 DNA reads as TGTGCCAGCAGAAGCGGGACAGGGGTCTACGAGCAGTACTTC. Protein: CASRSGTGVYEQYF.

The chain combines TRBV7-9 with TRBJ2-3, with 7 bases identical to TRBD1. The CDR3 loop spans 15 amino acids. V lost 0 bases to trimming and J lost 4 bases; unmatched junction nucleotides: 4. Germline V gene data show CDR1 as SEHNR and CDR2 as FQNEAQ (reference sequence). This CDR3 is CASSLAHQGADTQYF. The CDR3 DNA follows: TGTGCCAGCAGCTTAGCGCACCAGGGGGCAGATACGCAGTATTTT. The full variable domain, its missing parts supplied by reference TRBV7-9 and TRBJ2-3, is DTGVSQNPRHKITKRGQNVTFRCDPISEHNRLYWYRQTLGQGPEFLTYFQNEAQLEKSRLLSDRFSAERPKGSFSTLEIQRTEQGDSAMYLCASSLAHQGADTQYFGPGTRLTVL.

The CDR3 region is CASSLVGGGQPQHF. The CDR3 bases are TGTGCCAGCAGCTTGGTAGGGGGCGGGCAGCCCCAGCATTTT. This chain links TRBV5-5 with TRBJ1-5, with 7 bases fitting TRBD1. The V segment lost 0 bases and the J segment 7 bases; nucleotides outside the gene matches: 4. Per the germline V gene, CDR1 is SGHKS and CDR2 is YYEKEE (reference sequence). The CDR3 runs 14 residues.

The V gene is TRBV21-1, the J gene TRBJ2-5; no DNA check was done on the table's D call, TRBD2. The DNA end lines up better with TRBJ2-7; the J call may be wrong. TRBV21-1 counts as a pseudogene. The CDR3 is 18 residues long. The DNA of the CDR3 is TGTGCCAGCAGCAGCTGGGACAGAGGGACTAGCGGGACCCACGAGCAGTACTTC. It encodes CASSSWDRGTSGTHEQYF.

This clone was seen just once. V usage is TRBV19 and J usage is TRBJ1-1; D unclear. The CDR3 has 14 residues. V was cut by 3 bases and J by 0 bases, with 8 bases left in between. CDR1 is LNHDA, CDR2 SQIVND, per germline (reference sequence). The CDR3 nucleotides are TGTGCCAGTAGTATCAGACGGATGAACACTGAAGCTTTCTTT. Protein product: CASSIRRMNTEAFF.

The count of this clone is one. The chain links TRBV11-2 to TRBJ2-7; D gene ambiguous. In germline, CDR1 is SGHAT, CDR2 FQNNGV. This CDR3 comprises 14 residues. V was clipped by 5 bases and J by 3 bases, with 14 bases between them. The CDR3 protein is CASSSWHRYYEQYF. For the CDR3, the DNA is TGTGCCAGCAGCAGCTGGCACAGATACTACGAGCAGTACTTC.

The chain couples TRBV9 to TRBJ1-4, with a possible D match to TRBD1 (5 bases). The CDR3 has 16 residues. In germline, CDR1 is SGDLS, CDR2 YYNGEE. Trimming shortened V by 0 bases and J by 0 bases, and 9 bases separated the two germline ends. The CDR3 region is CASSVGQGATNEKLFF. For the CDR3, the DNA is TGTGCCAGCAGCGTAGGGCAGGGTGCAACTAATGAAAAACTGTTTTTT.

The chain uses TRBV19 and TRBJ1-5; 8 positions match TRBD1. The CDR3 is 15 amino acids. Germline V lookup: CDR1 LNHDA, CDR2 SQIVND (reference sequence). V lost 3 bases to trimming and J lost 2 bases; unmatched junction nucleotides: 3. The CDR3 protein is CASSITGQGNQPQHF. The CDR3 bases are TGTGCCAGTAGTATTACGGGACAGGGCAATCAGCCCCAGCATTTT.

This chain uses TRBV7-9 with TRBJ2-2, with TRBD2 matching over 8 bases. The V gene end was trimmed by 5 bases and the J gene end by 1 base; junction bases not matched to a gene: 12. Germline V gene data show CDR1 as SEHNR and CDR2 as FQNEAQ (reference sequence). The CDR3 spans 18 residues. The CDR3 reads CASSRTAGGGLNTGELFF. The CDR3 bases are TGTGCCAGCAGCAGAACGGCGGGAGGAGGTTTGAACACCGGGGAGCTGTTTTTT.

This rearrangement joins TRBV10-3 to TRBJ2-5; D not resolved. The J call may not be correct, given that the DNA end is closer to TRBJ2-7. The CDR3 runs to 13 residues. The germline V gene encodes CDR1 ENHRY and CDR2 SYGVKD. The CDR3 here is CAISVGISYEQYF. CDR3 nucleotides: TGTGCCATCAGTGTCGGCATTTCCTACGAGCAGTACTTC.

The rearrangement joins TRBV28 to TRBJ2-5, with D tentatively TRBD1 (5 bases). From germline, CDR1 is MDHEN and CDR2 SYDVKM. V dropped 8 bases and J dropped 11 bases, with 12 bases sitting between them. The CDR3 extends over 10 amino acids. CDR3 in amino acids: CASGASVQYF. As DNA, the CDR3 is TGTGCCAGCGGGGCGTCGGTGCAGTACTTC.

This chain links TRBV5-5 with TRBJ1-5; a possible D gene is TRBD1 (5 bases). V lost 4 bases, J lost 7 bases, and 24 bases lay in between. Germline V CDR1 and CDR2: SGHKS, YYEKEE (reference sequence). The CDR3 length is 17 residues. In DNA, the CDR3 is TGTGCCAGCAGCGAGGGGACTGTCCAGGCTGGATTGCAGCCCCAGCATTTT. Protein sequence: CASSEGTVQAGLQPQHF.